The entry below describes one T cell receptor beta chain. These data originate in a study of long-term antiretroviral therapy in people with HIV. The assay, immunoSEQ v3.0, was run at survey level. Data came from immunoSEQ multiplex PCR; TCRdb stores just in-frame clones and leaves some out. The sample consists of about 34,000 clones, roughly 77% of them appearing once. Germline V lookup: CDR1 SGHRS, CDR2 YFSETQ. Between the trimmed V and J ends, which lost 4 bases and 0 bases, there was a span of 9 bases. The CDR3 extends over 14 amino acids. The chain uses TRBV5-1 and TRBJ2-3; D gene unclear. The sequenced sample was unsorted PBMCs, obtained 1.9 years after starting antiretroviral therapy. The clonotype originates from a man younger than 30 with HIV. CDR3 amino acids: CASSKITSTDTQYF. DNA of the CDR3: TGCGCCAGCAGCAAGATCACGAGCACAGATACGCAGTATTTT. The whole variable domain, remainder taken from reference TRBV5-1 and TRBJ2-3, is KAGVTQTPRYLIKTRGQQVTLSCSPISGHRSVSWYQQTPGQGLQFLFEYFSETQRNKGNFPGRFSGRQFSNSRSEMNVSTLELGDSALYLCASSKITSTDTQYFGPGTRLTVL.